What follows are 27 T cell receptor beta chains derived from one specimen sequenced in a study of shared clonotypes between healthy human individuals. Positive CCR7 selection of CD45RO-negative cells yielded the naive CD8 cells, and terminally differentiated effector memory CD45RA+ cells were excluded. Assay used: immunoSEQ multiplex PCR; TCRdb lists only in-frame clones, some missing. Here the sample spans approximately 2,200,000 clones, approximately 94% being singletons. Sequences were obtained from naive CD8+ T cells from PBMCs. The receptors here all came from a young man in good health. Some clones in this sample may be carry-over from other donors' samples.

The J gene is TRBJ2-7, the V gene TRBV9; 10 bases agree with TRBD1. The CDR3 runs 15 residues. Losses at the gene ends were 4 bases for V and 3 bases for J; bases not matched to a gene: 7. The germline V gene has CDR1 SGDLS and CDR2 YYNGEE. Here the CDR3 reads CASSSRDRGLYEQYF. CDR3 nucleotide sequence: TGTGCCAGCAGCTCAAGAGACAGGGGGCTCTACGAGCAGTACTTC.

The chain joins TRBV5-1 to TRBJ2-1; TRBD2 agrees at 7 bases. The CDR3 length is 13 residues. V trimming: 4 bases; J trimming: 8 bases; junction bases outside the gene matches: 6. Germline CDR1 is SGHRS and CDR2 is YFSETQ. CDR3 in amino acids: CASSLSGGDEQFF. The CDR3 nucleotides are TGCGCCAGCAGCCTCTCGGGAGGCGATGAGCAGTTCTTC.

The V gene is TRBV19, the J gene TRBJ1-1; the D is unclear. Trimming took off 5 bases at V and 8 bases at J, with 18 bases between the two ends. Germline V lookup: CDR1 LNHDA, CDR2 SQIVND (reference sequence). This CDR3 comprises 14 residues. The CDR3 DNA sequence: TGTGCCAGTAGTTATGGGGAGGGCTTTACCGAAGCTTTCTTT. Translated, it gives CASSYGEGFTEAFF.

This clone turned up a few times. The V gene is TRBV28, the J gene TRBJ2-7; TRBD2 is a possible D gene (5 bases). This CDR3 is 15 amino acids long. Germline V gives CDR1 MDHEN, CDR2 SYDVKM. Trimming removed 7 bases from V and 7 bases from J, with 23 bases in between. The CDR3 spells CASTPTDTLRGEQYF. The CDR3 bases are TGTGCCAGCACCCCGACCGACACTCTACGAGGGGAGCAGTACTTC. Using reference TRBV28 and TRBJ2-7 for the parts outside the CDR3, the full variable domain is DVKVTQSSRYLVKRTGEKVFLECVQDMDHENMFWYRQDPGLGLRLIYFSYDVKMKEKGDIPEGYSVSREKKERFSLILESASTNQTSMYLCASTPTDTLRGEQYFGPGTRLTVT.

This chain connects TRBV7-9 to TRBJ2-1; 10 bases align to TRBD1. Per germline, CDR1 SEHNR and CDR2 FQNEAQ (reference sequence). The CDR3 is made up of 15 amino acids. V shed 4 bases, J shed 4 bases, and the junction held 4 bases outside the gene matches. The CDR3 sequence is CASSYPGQGYNEQFF. The CDR3 DNA is TGTGCCAGCAGCTACCCGGGACAGGGGTACAATGAGCAGTTCTTC.

V and J are TRBV28 and TRBJ1-4; D is unclear. Trimming left V 3 bases short and J 8 bases short, with 7 bases between. The CDR3 is 12 amino acids. The germline V gene encodes CDR1 MDHEN and CDR2 SYDVKM. The CDR3 DNA sequence: TGTGCCAGCAGTTTTGGGAGGGAAAAACTGTTTTTT. This translates into CASSFGREKLFF. Filled out from reference TRBV28 and TRBJ1-4, the complete variable domain reads DVKVTQSSRYLVKRTGEKVFLECVQDMDHENMFWYRQDPGLGLRLIYFSYDVKMKEKGDIPEGYSVSREKKERFSLILESASTNQTSMYLCASSFGREKLFFGSGTQLSVL.

The gene calls are TRBV7-9 and TRBJ1-3; D not resolved. V was shortened by 7 bases and J by 10 bases, with 11 bases between the two germline ends. The CDR3 has 11 residues. Germline V gene data show CDR1 as SEHNR and CDR2 as FQNEAQ (reference sequence). This CDR3 reads CASTPGGTIYF. DNA for the CDR3: TGTGCCAGCACCCCAGGTGGGACCATATATTTT.

On this clone: The sample holds other DNA sequences that translate to the same CDR3. The V call is TRBV27, the J call TRBJ2-7; 7 bases map to TRBD1. V trimming: 3 bases; J trimming: 2 bases; junction bases outside the gene matches: 1. The CDR3 is 13 residues long. The germline V gene has CDR1 MNHEY and CDR2 SMNVEV (reference sequence). CDR3 region: CASSFDRAYEQYF. CDR3 in DNA: TGTGCCAGCAGTTTCGACAGGGCCTACGAGCAGTACTTC.

The gene calls are TRBV6-6 and TRBJ1-2; D is uncertain. Trimming cost V 5 bases and J 4 bases, with 14 bases left between them. Germline lookup yields CDR1 MNHNY and CDR2 SVGAGI (reference sequence). CDR3 length equals 14 residues. The CDR3 sequence is CASSPQWEAYGYTF. The CDR3 DNA is TGTGCCAGCAGTCCTCAGTGGGAGGCCTATGGCTACACCTTC.

This clone showed up just once. The genes are TRBV19 and TRBJ1-2; the D is unclear. Germline V gene sequence: CDR1 LNHDA, CDR2 SQIVND (reference sequence). Trimming left V 7 bases short and J 4 bases short, with 19 bases between. There are 15 residues in the CDR3. In DNA form, the CDR3 reads TGTGCCAGTATCCCCGATGCAAGGAGGGTCTATGGCTACACCTTC. Protein sequence: CASIPDARRVYGYTF. Variable domain in full (rest from reference TRBV19 and TRBJ1-2): DGGITQSPKYLFRKEGQNVTLSCEQNLNHDAMYWYRQDPGQGLRLIYYSQIVNDFQKGDIAEGYSVSREKKESFPLTVTSAQKNPTAFYLCASIPDARRVYGYTFGSGTRLTVV.

The CDR3 protein is CASSRGQGATNEKLFF. For the CDR3, the DNA is TGTGCCAGCAGCCGAGGACAGGGGGCAACTAATGAAAAACTGTTTTTT. V is TRBV28 and J is TRBJ1-4, with 10 bases identical to TRBD1. Germline trimming cut 6 bases from V and 0 bases from J; bases unmatched to any gene: 4. Germline loops: CDR1 MDHEN, CDR2 SYDVKM. This CDR3 has 16 residues.

Comments on this clone: Other DNA sequences in the sample encode the same CDR3. This rearrangement joins TRBV4-1 to TRBJ2-3; D is unclear. Germline CDR1 and CDR2: MGHRA and YSYEKL. V dropped 1 base and J dropped 6 bases, with 5 bases sitting between them. The CDR3 consists of 12 residues. The CDR3 DNA reads TGCGCCAGCAGCCAAGTGTCCGATACGCAGTATTTT. Translation gives CASSQVSDTQYF.

This clone was seen a few times. This chain links TRBV4-1 with TRBJ2-7; D perhaps matches TRBD2 (6 bases). The CDR3 consists of 17 residues. Germline values: CDR1 MGHRA, CDR2 YSYEKL. V lost 0 bases to trimming and J lost 3 bases, with 18 bases between them. The chain's CDR3 is CASSQEMRQGGFYEQYF. The CDR3 DNA reads as TGCGCCAGCAGCCAAGAAATGCGGCAGGGAGGTTTCTACGAGCAGTACTTC.

This clone was recorded once. CDR3 coding DNA: TGCAGCGTTGATGCAGCGGGACAGGAGTCCTACGAGCAGTACTTC. Its protein product is CSVDAAGQESYEQYF. V usage is TRBV29-1 and J usage is TRBJ2-5; maybe TRBD1 (8 bases). The end of the DNA aligns better with TRBJ2-7, so the J call may be wrong. This CDR3 spans 15 amino acids. CDR1 is SQVTM, CDR2 ANQGSEA, per germline.

The CDR3 loop is CATSIGLPPGDEQYF. In DNA form, the CDR3 reads TGTGCCACCAGCATCGGACTTCCTCCCGGAGACGAGCAGTACTTC. The genes are TRBV15 and TRBJ2-5, with a possible D match to TRBD2 (5 bases). The assigned J gene may be wrong: the sequence end matches TRBJ2-7 better. There are 15 residues in the CDR3. Germline-derived CDR1 and CDR2 are LNHNV and YYDKDF (reference sequence).

The chain uses TRBV5-6 and TRBJ2-7; D gene unclear. Germline assignment: CDR1 SGHDT and CDR2 YYEEEE. The CDR3 extends over 14 amino acids. V lost 0 bases, J lost 3 bases, and 10 bases lay in between. The CDR3 spells CASSLGASIYEQYF. The DNA for the CDR3 is TGTGCCAGCAGCTTGGGTGCTAGTATCTACGAGCAGTACTTC.

CDR3 amino acids: CASSVGNGYNEQFF. The CDR3 DNA follows: TGTGCCAGCAGCGTAGGGAACGGGTACAATGAGCAGTTCTTC. The V gene is TRBV9, the J gene TRBJ2-1; D is uncertain. There are 14 residues in the CDR3. The V and J ends lost 0 bases and 4 bases respectively, with 8 bases between them. Germline CDR1 is SGDLS and CDR2 is YYNGEE.

This rearrangement joins TRBV4-1 to TRBJ2-7, with 7 bases lining up with TRBD1. J lost 3 bases, V lost 4 bases, and 9 bases had no gene match. CDR1 is MGHRA and CDR2 is YSYEKL in the germline V gene. The CDR3 runs to 15 residues. The CDR3, as DNA: TGCGCCAGCAGCCGAGTCGCCGGGACAGACTACGAGCAGTACTTC. Translating gives CASSRVAGTDYEQYF.

About this clone: This same CDR3 is encoded by further DNA sequences in the sample. The gene calls are TRBV5-4 and TRBJ2-7; D gene uncertain. Deletions cut 0 bases from V and 4 bases from J, with 8 bases between. This CDR3 comprises 13 residues. Germline CDR1 SGHNT, CDR2 YYREEE (reference sequence). The CDR3, as DNA: TGTGCCAGCAGCTTGGGTCCCGATTACGAGCAGTACTTC. It specifies CASSLGPDYEQYF.

This clone showed up just once. This rearrangement joins TRBV5-6 to TRBJ2-7, with D maybe TRBD2 (6 bases). The germline V gene has CDR1 SGHDT and CDR2 YYEEEE. The CDR3 runs 14 residues. Between the trimmed V and J ends, which lost 3 bases and 0 bases, there was a span of 10 bases. The CDR3: CASSSRETSYEQYF. CDR3 nucleotide sequence: TGTGCCAGCAGCTCCCGGGAGACCTCCTACGAGCAGTACTTC.

The gene calls are TRBV15 and TRBJ2-6, with D tentatively TRBD1 or TRBD2 (5 bases each). Germline V gives CDR1 LNHNV, CDR2 YYDKDF (reference sequence). V lost 6 bases, J lost 1 base, and 16 bases lay in between. There are 17 residues in the CDR3. CDR3 sequence: CATRLGTSASGANVLTF. CDR3 coding DNA: TGTGCCACCAGACTCGGGACCTCGGCTTCTGGGGCCAACGTCCTGACTTTC. Variable domain in full (rest from reference TRBV15 and TRBJ2-6): DAMVIQNPRYQVTQFGKPVTLSCSQTLNHNVMYWYQQKSSQAPKLLFHYYDKDFNNEADTPDNFQSRRPNTSFCFLDIRSPGLGDTAMYLCATRLGTSASGANVLTFGAGSRLTVL.

The V call is TRBV6-1, the J call TRBJ2-7, with TRBD1 as a possible D gene (5 bases). This CDR3 comprises 12 residues. Germline assignment: CDR1 MNHNS and CDR2 SASEGT. This CDR3 reads CAAGPPLYEQYF. CDR3 bases: TGTGCGGCAGGGCCCCCCCTGTACGAGCAGTACTTC.

The CDR3 sequence is CASSTRFLTAILATNEKLFF. The CDR3 region has the DNA TGTGCCAGCAGTACCCGTTTCCTGACAGCTATCCTTGCAACTAATGAAAAACTGTTTTTT. J is TRBJ1-4 and V is TRBV28, with D maybe TRBD1 (5 bases). Per germline, CDR1 MDHEN and CDR2 SYDVKM. There are 20 residues in the CDR3. V was trimmed by 5 bases and J by 0 bases, leaving 25 bases between them.

The chain couples TRBV13 to TRBJ2-7; TRBD2 matches 7 bases. The germline V gene has CDR1 PRHDT and CDR2 FYEKMQ (reference sequence). The V segment lost 1 base and the J segment 0 bases; nucleotides outside the gene matches: 9. The CDR3 runs 17 residues. CDR3 protein: CASSLVGASGISYEQYF. The CDR3 DNA sequence: TGTGCCAGCAGCTTAGTGGGCGCTAGCGGTATCTCCTACGAGCAGTACTTC. Based on the CDR3 plus reference TRBV13 and TRBJ2-7, the full variable domain is AAGVIQSPRHLIKEKRETATLKCYPIPRHDTVYWYQQGPGQDPQFLISFYEKMQSDKGSIPDRFSAQQFSDYHSELNMSSLELGDSALYFCASSLVGASGISYEQYFGPGTRLTVT.

This clone was seen only a few times. V gene TRBV13 combines with J gene TRBJ2-7; weak D call: TRBD2 (6 bases). V was pared by 2 bases and J by 3 bases, with 20 bases between. CDR3 length: 17 amino acids. Germline V gene lookup returns CDR1 PRHDT and CDR2 FYEKMQ (reference sequence). The CDR3 sequence: CASSLNSEPSALYEQYF. The CDR3 coding sequence is TGTGCCAGCAGCTTAAATTCCGAACCTAGCGCCCTCTACGAGCAGTACTTC. Together with reference TRBV13 and TRBJ2-7, the CDR3 gives the full variable domain: AAGVIQSPRHLIKEKRETATLKCYPIPRHDTVYWYQQGPGQDPQFLISFYEKMQSDKGSIPDRFSAQQFSDYHSELNMSSLELGDSALYFCASSLNSEPSALYEQYFGPGTRLTVT.

This chain links TRBV27 with TRBJ2-2; 11 nucleotides align to TRBD1. Trimming cost V 2 bases and J 6 bases; bases outside gene matches: 11. This CDR3 region has 18 residues. From germline, CDR1 is MNHEY and CDR2 SMNVEV (reference sequence). The CDR3 spells CASSLRPGDRGRAGELFF. CDR3 nucleotides: TGTGCCAGCAGTTTACGGCCGGGGGACAGGGGGAGGGCCGGGGAGCTGTTTTTT.

This clone occurred once. At one of its ends the junction is not consistent with the germline gene, which may arise from a read error. The J gene is TRBJ2-3, the V gene TRBV19, with 7 bases matching TRBD1. Germline assignment: CDR1 LNHDA and CDR2 SQIVND (reference sequence). The CDR3 extends over 14 amino acids. The CDR3 sequence is CASGIGGRSPDKDF. Written as DNA, the CDR3 is TGTGCCAGTGGTATAGGGGGCAGGTCCCCTGACAAGGATTTT.